This TCR beta chain was documented in a study of beta chain features in type 1 diabetes. Study-wide results and caveats: Type 1 diabetes patients showed fewer insertions and more deletions at VDJ junctions. Among all four CD4+ subsets, Type 1 diabetes patients had TCRB CDR3s that were moderately but significantly shorter.

Of the isolated RNA, all was reverse transcribed, and so the sequenced material was expressed TCRB transcripts. The assay was immunoSEQ multiplex PCR, and TCRdb's table has in-frame clones only and misses some. Here the sample spans roughly 730,000 clones, over 10% being singletons. This clone showed up just a few times. Its antigen is undetermined. The CDR3 extends over 13 amino acids. Germline V gives CDR1 SGHTA, CDR2 FQGNSA. Trimming took 5 bases from V and 5 from J; bases not matched to a gene: 2. The chain uses TRBV7-2 and TRBJ1-2; 10 bases fit TRBD1. This receptor was taken from a man between 18 and 35 years old with type 1 diabetes. Sequenced sample: naive CD4+ T cells from blood. CDR3 in DNA: TGTGCCAGCAGCCGGGACAGGGGTTATGGCTACACCTTC. Its protein is CASSRDRGYGYTF.